This T cell receptor (beta chain) was captured in a study of shared clonotypes between healthy human individuals. The protocol was immunoSEQ multiplex PCR, while the TCRdb copy is restricted to in-frame clones and leaves out a portion. The table shows 1,400,000 or so clones, with less than 99% occurring only once. CDR1 and CDR2 (germline): ENHRY, SYGVKD. The ends lost 8 bases at V and 5 bases at J; junction bases unmatched: 8. The CDR3 spans 15 residues. The source is a man aged 30-40 years in good health. The rearrangement joins TRBV10-3 to TRBJ2-2; 10 nucleotides align to TRBD2. What was sequenced was naive CD4+ T cells sorted from blood. Subset specified: CD45RA+ positively selected. CDR3 in DNA: TGTGCCATCGGCCTAGCGGGAGTAAAAACCGGGGAGCTGTTTTTT. Protein: CAIGLAGVKTGELFF.